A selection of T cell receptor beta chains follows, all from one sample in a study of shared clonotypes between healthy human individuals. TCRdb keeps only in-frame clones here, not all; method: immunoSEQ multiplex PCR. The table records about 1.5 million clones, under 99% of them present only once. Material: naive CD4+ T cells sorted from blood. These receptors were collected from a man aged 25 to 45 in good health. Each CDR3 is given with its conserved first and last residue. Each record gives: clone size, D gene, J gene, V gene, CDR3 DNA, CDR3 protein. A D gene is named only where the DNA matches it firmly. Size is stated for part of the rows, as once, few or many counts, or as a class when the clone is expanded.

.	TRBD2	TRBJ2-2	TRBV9	TGTGCCAGCAGTGGGACTAGCGGGAACACCGGGGAGCTGTTTTTT	CASSGTSGNTGELFF
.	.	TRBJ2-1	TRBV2	TGTGCCAGCCTTGAGCGGAGCTCCTACAATGAGCAGTTCTTC	CASLERSSYNEQFF
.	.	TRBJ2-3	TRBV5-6	TGTGCCAGCAGCGTCGGGCCGGAGGCAGATACGCAGTATTTT	CASSVGPEADTQYF
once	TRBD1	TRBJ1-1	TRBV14	TGTGCCAGCAGCAAGCGGACAGGGAGGGACACTGAAGCTTTCTTT	CASSKRTGRDTEAFF
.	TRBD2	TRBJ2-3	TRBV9	TGTGCCAGCAGCGTAGGTCTAGCGGGCACAGATACGCAGTATTTT	CASSVGLAGTDTQYF
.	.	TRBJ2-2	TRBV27	TGTGCCAGCAGTTCAGTACGAACGAGAGTATTCTCCACCGGGGAGCTGTTTTTT	CASSSVRTRVFSTGELFF
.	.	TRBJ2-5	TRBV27	TGTGCCAGCAGCCGCGAGGTCTGGGAGACCCAGTACTTC	CASSREVWETQYF
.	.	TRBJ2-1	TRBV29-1	TGCAGCGTTGAAGGAGGGGGACGGATTTTAAGCTCCTACAATGAGCAGTTCTTC	CSVEGGGRILSSYNEQFF
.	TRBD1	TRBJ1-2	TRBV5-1	TGCGCCAGCGGTATGACAGGGGACGGTGGCTACACCTTC	CASGMTGDGGYTF
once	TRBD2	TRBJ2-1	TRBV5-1	TGCGCCAGCAGCCCTGGACTAGCCGTAGGGTACAATGAGCAGTTCTTC	CASSPGLAVGYNEQFF
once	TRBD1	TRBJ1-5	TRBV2	TGTGCCAGCACCGCAGGACAGGTTGGTCAGCCCCAGCATTTT	CASTAGQVGQPQHF
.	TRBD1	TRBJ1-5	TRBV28	TGTGCCAGCAGTGTTAACAGGGGGGGTGGCAATCAGCCCCAGCATTTT	CASSVNRGGGNQPQHF
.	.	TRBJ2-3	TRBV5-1	TGCGCCAGCAGCCTGCGATCAGGAGATACGCAGTATTTT	CASSLRSGDTQYF
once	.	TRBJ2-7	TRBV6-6	TGTGCCAGCAGTTACTCGCTAGGAAATACAGCCTACGAGCAGTACTTC	CASSYSLGNTAYEQYF
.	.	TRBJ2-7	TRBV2	TGTGCCAGCAGTGGTTTGGCGGGAAGCTCCTACGAGCAGTACTTC	CASSGLAGSSYEQYF
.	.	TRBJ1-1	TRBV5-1	TGCGCCAGCAGCTTGGGGCAGGGTGCAGCCACCGGTGAAGCTTTCTTT	CASSLGQGAATGEAFF
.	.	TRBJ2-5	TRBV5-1	TGCGCCAGCAGCAGCGGAGGGGCTGGGGAGACCCAGTACTTC	CASSSGGAGETQYF
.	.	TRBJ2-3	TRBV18	TGTGCCAGCTCACCATTGGGCAGCACAGATACGCAGTATTTT	CASSPLGSTDTQYF
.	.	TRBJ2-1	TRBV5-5	TGTGCCAGCAGTTTTATCCAGGGTAGCAATGAGCAGTTCTTC	CASSFIQGSNEQFF
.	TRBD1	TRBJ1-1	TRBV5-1	TGCGCCAGCAGCTTGGGGGATAGGGACAGGGAAGCTTTCTTT	CASSLGDRDREAFF
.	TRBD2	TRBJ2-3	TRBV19	TGTGCCAGTAGCCATCTAGCGGGAGGCTCTAGCACAGATACGCAGTATTTT	CASSHLAGGSSTDTQYF
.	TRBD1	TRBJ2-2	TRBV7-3	TGTGCCAGCAGGACAGGGACGAACACCGGGGAGCTGTTTTTT	CASRTGTNTGELFF
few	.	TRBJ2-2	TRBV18	TGTGCCAGCTCACCCTCGATTAGTAACACCGGGGAGCTGTTTTTT	CASSPSISNTGELFF
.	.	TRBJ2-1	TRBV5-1	TGCGCCAGCAGCTTGTATAGGGACAATGAGCAGTTCTTC	CASSLYRDNEQFF
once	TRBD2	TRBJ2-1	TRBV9	TGTGCCAGCAGCGTGGACCTACTAGCGGGAGTAGTCAATGAGCAGTTCTTC	CASSVDLLAGVVNEQFF
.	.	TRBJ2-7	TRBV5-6	TGTGCCAGCAGCTATTATGCCGGGCGGCTATGGGAGCAGTACTTC	CASSYYAGRLWEQYF
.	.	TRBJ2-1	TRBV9	TGTGCCAGCAGCCCTCAAGGGGCGCCAGCGCAGTTCTTC	CASSPQGAPAQFF
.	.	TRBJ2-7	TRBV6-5	TGTGCCAGCAGCTTCGGAAGCCTGACGGGCGAGCAGTACTTC	CASSFGSLTGEQYF
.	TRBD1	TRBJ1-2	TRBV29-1	TGCAGCGTTGTAGTGGGACAGGACCGTTTTGCGCAAGGCTACACCTTC	CSVVVGQDRFAQGYTF
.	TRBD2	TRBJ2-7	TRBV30	TGTGCCTGGAGGACACTAGCGGGAGAAAGATCCTACGAGCAGTACTTC	CAWRTLAGERSYEQYF
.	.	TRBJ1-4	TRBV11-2	TGTGCCAGCAGCCGCAGGAGTTCAACTAATGAAAAACTGTTTTTT	CASSRRSSTNEKLFF